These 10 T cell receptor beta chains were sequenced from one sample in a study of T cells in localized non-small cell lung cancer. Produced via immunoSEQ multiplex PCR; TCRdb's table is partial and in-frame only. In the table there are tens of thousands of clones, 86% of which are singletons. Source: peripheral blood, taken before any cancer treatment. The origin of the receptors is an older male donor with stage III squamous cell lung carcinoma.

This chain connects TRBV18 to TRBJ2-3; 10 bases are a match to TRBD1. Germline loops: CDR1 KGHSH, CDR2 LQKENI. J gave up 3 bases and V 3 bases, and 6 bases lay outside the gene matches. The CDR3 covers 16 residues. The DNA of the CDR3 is TGTGCCAGCTCACCTTTGGGACAGGGGTTGACAGATACGCAGTATTTT. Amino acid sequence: CASSPLGQGLTDTQYF.

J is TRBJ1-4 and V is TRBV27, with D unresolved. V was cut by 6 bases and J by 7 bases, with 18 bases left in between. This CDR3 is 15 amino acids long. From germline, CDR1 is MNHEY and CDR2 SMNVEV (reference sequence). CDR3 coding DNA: TGTGCCAGCAGAGCGTCCTGGGCCACGGGTGAAAAACTGTTTTTT. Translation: CASRASWATGEKLFF.

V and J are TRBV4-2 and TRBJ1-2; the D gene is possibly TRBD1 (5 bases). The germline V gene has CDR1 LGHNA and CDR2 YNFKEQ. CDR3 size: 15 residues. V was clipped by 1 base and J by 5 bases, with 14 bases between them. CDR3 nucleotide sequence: TGTGCCAGCAGCCAAGGAGGTACCGGGGGTTATGGCTACACCTTC. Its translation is CASSQGGTGGYGYTF.

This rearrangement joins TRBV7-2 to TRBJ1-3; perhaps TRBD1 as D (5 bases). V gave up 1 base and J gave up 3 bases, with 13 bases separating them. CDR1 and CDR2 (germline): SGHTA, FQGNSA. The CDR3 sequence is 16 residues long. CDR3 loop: CASSLVHGTVGNTIYF. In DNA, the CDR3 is TGTGCCAGCAGCTTAGTGCATGGGACGGTTGGAAACACCATATATTTT.

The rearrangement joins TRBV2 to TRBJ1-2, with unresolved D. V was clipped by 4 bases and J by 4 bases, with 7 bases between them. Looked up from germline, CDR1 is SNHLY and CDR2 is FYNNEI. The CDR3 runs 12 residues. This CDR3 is CASSGEGYGYTF. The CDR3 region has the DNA TGTGCCAGCAGTGGAGAGGGCTATGGCTACACCTTC.

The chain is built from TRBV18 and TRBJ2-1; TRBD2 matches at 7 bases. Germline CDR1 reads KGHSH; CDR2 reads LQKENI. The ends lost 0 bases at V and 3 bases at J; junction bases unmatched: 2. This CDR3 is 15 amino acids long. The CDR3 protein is CASSPPGGNYNEQFF. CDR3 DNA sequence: TGTGCCAGCTCACCACCGGGAGGGAACTACAATGAGCAGTTCTTC.

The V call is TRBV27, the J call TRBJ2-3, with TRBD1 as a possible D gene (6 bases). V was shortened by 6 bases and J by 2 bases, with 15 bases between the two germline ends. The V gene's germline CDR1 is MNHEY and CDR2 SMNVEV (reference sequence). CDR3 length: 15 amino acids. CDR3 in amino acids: CASSWRRQATDTQYF. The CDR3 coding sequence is TGTGCCAGCAGCTGGCGACGACAGGCCACAGATACGCAGTATTTT.

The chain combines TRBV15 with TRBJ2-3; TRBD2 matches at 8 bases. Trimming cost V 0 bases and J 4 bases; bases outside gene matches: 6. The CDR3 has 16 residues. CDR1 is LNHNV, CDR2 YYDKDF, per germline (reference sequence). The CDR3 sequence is CATSRDPGTRADTQYF. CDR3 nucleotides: TGTGCCACCAGCAGAGATCCCGGGACTAGAGCAGATACGCAGTATTTT.

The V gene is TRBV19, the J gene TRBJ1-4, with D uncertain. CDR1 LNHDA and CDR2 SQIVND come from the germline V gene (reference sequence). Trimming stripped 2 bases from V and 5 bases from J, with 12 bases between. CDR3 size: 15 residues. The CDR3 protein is CASSIMGSVNEKLFF. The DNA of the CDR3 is TGTGCCAGTAGTATAATGGGCAGCGTAAATGAAAAACTGTTTTTT.

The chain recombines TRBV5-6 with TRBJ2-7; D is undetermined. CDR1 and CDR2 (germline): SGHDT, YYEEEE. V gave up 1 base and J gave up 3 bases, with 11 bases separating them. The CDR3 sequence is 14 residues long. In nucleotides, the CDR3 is TGTGCCAGCAGCTTGCGCCAGGCCCTCTACGAGCAGTACTTC. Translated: CASSLRQALYEQYF.